Listed below are T cell receptor beta chains from one sample, sequenced in a study of CD4 T cell repertoires in COVID-19. TCRdb's table, derived via immunoSEQ multiplex PCR, lists solely in-frame clones and lacks some. The sample holds some 71,000 clones; around 82% are singletons and the top ten take roughly 0.6%. The sequencing here drew on CD4+ T cells from peripheral blood, taken after recovery from COVID-19. The receptors here all came from a human donor who had COVID-19. Both conserved end residues are part of each CDR3. The order of the fields is CDR3 length, V gene, J gene, clone size, D gene, CDR3 protein, CDR3 DNA. A D gene is named only where the DNA matches it firmly. Some rows mark clone size as missing; the rest say once, few, many or name a class of expanded clone.

cdr3_length: 15; v_call: TRBV18; j_call: TRBJ2-7; clone_size: -; d_call: -; cdr3_aa: CASSPRRDTTYEQYF; cdr3_nt: TGTGCCAGCTCACCACGCCGGGACACGACCTACGAGCAGTACTTC
cdr3_length: 15; v_call: TRBV28; j_call: TRBJ1-2; clone_size: -; d_call: TRBD1; cdr3_aa: CASRRFMGTVSGYTF; cdr3_nt: TGTGCCAGCAGGCGATTTATGGGGACAGTCTCTGGCTACACCTTC
cdr3_length: 14; v_call: TRBV5-5; j_call: TRBJ1-1; clone_size: -; d_call: TRBD1; cdr3_aa: CASSRGQGLTEAFF; cdr3_nt: TGTGCCAGCAGCAGGGGACAGGGACTCACTGAAGCTTTCTTT
cdr3_length: 13; v_call: TRBV12-5; j_call: TRBJ1-4; clone_size: -; d_call: -; cdr3_aa: CASGSGLNEKLFF; cdr3_nt: TGTGCTAGTGGTTCTGGTTTAAATGAAAAACTGTTTTTT
cdr3_length: 15; v_call: TRBV7-9; j_call: TRBJ1-6; clone_size: -; d_call: -; cdr3_aa: CASSLSGQVNSPLHF; cdr3_nt: TGTGCCAGCAGCTTAAGTGGGCAGGTTAATTCACCCCTCCACTTT
cdr3_length: 13; v_call: TRBV12-5; j_call: TRBJ1-1; clone_size: -; d_call: TRBD1; cdr3_aa: CASAYTGGTEAFF; cdr3_nt: TGTGCTAGTGCCTATACAGGGGGTACTGAAGCTTTCTTT
cdr3_length: 15; v_call: TRBV5-6; j_call: TRBJ1-2; clone_size: -; d_call: -; cdr3_aa: CASNTPGLTFGGYTF; cdr3_nt: TGTGCCAGCAACACGCCGGGACTAACTTTTGGTGGCTACACCTTC
cdr3_length: 19; v_call: TRBV11-2; j_call: TRBJ2-5; clone_size: -; d_call: TRBD2; cdr3_aa: CASSLDLGGLAALQETQYF; cdr3_nt: TGTGCCAGCAGCTTAGATCTAGGCGGACTAGCGGCCCTCCAAGAGACCCAGTACTTC
cdr3_length: 15; v_call: TRBV3-1/TRBV3-2; j_call: TRBJ2-2; clone_size: -; d_call: -; cdr3_aa: CASSQGTVNTGELFF; cdr3_nt: TGTGCCAGCAGCCAAGGGACAGTGAACACCGGGGAGCTGTTTTTT
cdr3_length: 13; v_call: TRBV19; j_call: TRBJ2-7; clone_size: -; d_call: TRBD2; cdr3_aa: CASSTSGGSEQYF; cdr3_nt: TGTGCCAGTAGTACTAGCGGGGGTAGCGAGCAGTACTTC
cdr3_length: 15; v_call: TRBV27; j_call: TRBJ1-1; clone_size: -; d_call: -; cdr3_aa: CASSLRVRGDTEAFF; cdr3_nt: TGTGCCAGCAGTTTAAGAGTAAGAGGGGACACTGAAGCTTTCTTT
cdr3_length: 15; v_call: TRBV28; j_call: TRBJ2-2; clone_size: -; d_call: TRBD1; cdr3_aa: CASSPTGSGTGELFF; cdr3_nt: TGTGCCAGCAGTCCGACAGGGTCGGGCACCGGGGAGCTGTTTTTT
cdr3_length: 15; v_call: TRBV30; j_call: TRBJ1-2; clone_size: -; d_call: -; cdr3_aa: CAWRNGLAGNYGYTF; cdr3_nt: TGTGCCTGGAGGAATGGACTCGCCGGTAACTATGGCTACACCTTC
cdr3_length: 16; v_call: TRBV7-2; j_call: TRBJ2-5; clone_size: once; d_call: TRBD2; cdr3_aa: CASSSVTSGLQETQYF; cdr3_nt: TGTGCCAGCAGCTCCGTGACTAGCGGGCTTCAAGAGACCCAGTACTTC
cdr3_length: 15; v_call: TRBV6-5; j_call: TRBJ2-7; clone_size: -; d_call: TRBD2; cdr3_aa: CASRPSGGASYEQYF; cdr3_nt: TGTGCCAGCAGACCCAGCGGGGGGGCCTCCTACGAGCAGTACTTC
cdr3_length: 22; v_call: TRBV3-1/TRBV3-2; j_call: TRBJ1-6; clone_size: -; d_call: TRBD1; cdr3_aa: CASSLRRWAVDRASSYNSPLHF; cdr3_nt: TGTGCCAGCAGCCTCCGAAGATGGGCCGTGGACAGGGCCAGCTCCTATAATTCACCCCTCCACTTT
cdr3_length: 16; v_call: TRBV4-1; j_call: TRBJ2-3; clone_size: once; d_call: -; cdr3_aa: CASSQDTGAITDTQYF; cdr3_nt: TGCGCCAGCAGCCAAGATACGGGGGCCATCACAGATACGCAGTATTTT
cdr3_length: 15; v_call: TRBV5-1; j_call: TRBJ1-3; clone_size: -; d_call: -; cdr3_aa: CASRRGQSSGNTIYF; cdr3_nt: TGCGCCAGCAGAAGAGGTCAGAGCTCTGGAAACACCATATATTTT
cdr3_length: 13; v_call: TRBV28; j_call: TRBJ1-5; clone_size: -; d_call: -; cdr3_aa: CASSNQARQPQHF; cdr3_nt: TGTGCCAGCAGCAACCAGGCGAGACAGCCCCAGCATTTT
cdr3_length: 12; v_call: TRBV3-1/TRBV3-2; j_call: TRBJ1-1; clone_size: few; d_call: -; cdr3_aa: CASSQKGTEAFF; cdr3_nt: TGTGCCAGCAGCCAAAAAGGCACTGAAGCTTTCTTT
cdr3_length: 15; v_call: TRBV11-3; j_call: TRBJ2-7; clone_size: -; d_call: TRBD1; cdr3_aa: CASSSPGTGNGEQYF; cdr3_nt: TGTGCCAGCAGCTCCCCCGGGACAGGGAATGGCGAGCAGTACTTC
cdr3_length: 14; v_call: TRBV9; j_call: TRBJ1-2; clone_size: -; d_call: -; cdr3_aa: CASSVDPGTYGYTF; cdr3_nt: TGTGCCAGCAGCGTAGATCCGGGTACCTATGGCTACACCTTC
cdr3_length: 15; v_call: TRBV7-7; j_call: TRBJ2-2; clone_size: once; d_call: TRBD1; cdr3_aa: CASSPRTGGSGELFF; cdr3_nt: TGTGCCAGCAGCCCTCGGACAGGGGGCAGCGGGGAGCTGTTTTTT
cdr3_length: 15; v_call: TRBV14; j_call: TRBJ2-1; clone_size: -; d_call: -; cdr3_aa: CASSQLRVGYNEQFF; cdr3_nt: TGTGCCAGCAGCCAGCTCAGGGTCGGCTACAATGAGCAGTTCTTC
cdr3_length: 15; v_call: TRBV19; j_call: TRBJ2-2; clone_size: once; d_call: -; cdr3_aa: CASTLDRANTGELFF; cdr3_nt: TGTGCCAGTACCCTGGACAGAGCGAACACCGGGGAGCTGTTTTTT
cdr3_length: 15; v_call: TRBV2; j_call: TRBJ2-2; clone_size: -; d_call: -; cdr3_aa: CASSRAPPDTGELFF; cdr3_nt: TGTGCCAGCAGTCGAGCACCCCCGGACACCGGGGAGCTGTTTTTT
cdr3_length: 15; v_call: TRBV30; j_call: TRBJ1-3; clone_size: -; d_call: TRBD1; cdr3_aa: CAWRNRDRGGNTIYF; cdr3_nt: TGTGCCTGGAGAAACCGGGACAGGGGCGGAAACACCATATATTTT
cdr3_length: 13; v_call: TRBV24-1; j_call: TRBJ2-1; clone_size: -; d_call: TRBD2; cdr3_aa: CATAGDLYNEQFF; cdr3_nt: TGTGCCACCGCGGGAGATCTCTACAATGAGCAGTTCTTC
cdr3_length: 14; v_call: TRBV6-5; j_call: TRBJ2-5; clone_size: few; d_call: -; cdr3_aa: CASKVGQIQETQYF; cdr3_nt: TGTGCCAGCAAGGTGGGGCAGATACAAGAGACCCAGTACTTC
cdr3_length: 16; v_call: TRBV5-1; j_call: TRBJ1-3; clone_size: -; d_call: TRBD1; cdr3_aa: CASSLAAGTGGNTIYF; cdr3_nt: TGCGCCAGCAGCTTGGCCGCCGGGACAGGCGGAAACACCATATATTTT
cdr3_length: 15; v_call: TRBV3-1/TRBV3-2; j_call: TRBJ2-7; clone_size: -; d_call: -; cdr3_aa: CASSQDWRGSYEQYF; cdr3_nt: TGTGCCAGCAGCCAAGATTGGAGGGGATCCTACGAGCAGTACTTC
cdr3_length: 15; v_call: TRBV30; j_call: TRBJ1-1; clone_size: once; d_call: -; cdr3_aa: CAWSTRLVWPTEAFF; cdr3_nt: TGTGCCTGGAGTACACGACTAGTGTGGCCGACTGAAGCTTTCTTT
cdr3_length: 14; v_call: TRBV6-2/TRBV6-3; j_call: TRBJ2-4; clone_size: -; d_call: -; cdr3_aa: CASSLGHQSTIQYF; cdr3_nt: TGTGCCAGCAGCCTGGGACACCAGTCGACCATTCAGTACTTC
cdr3_length: 15; v_call: TRBV27; j_call: TRBJ2-7; clone_size: -; d_call: TRBD1; cdr3_aa: CASSLSEGGVYEQYF; cdr3_nt: TGTGCCAGCAGTTTATCGGAAGGGGGCGTGTATGAGCAGTACTTC
cdr3_length: 13; v_call: TRBV7-8; j_call: TRBJ2-1; clone_size: once; d_call: -; cdr3_aa: CASSTLQGYEQFF; cdr3_nt: TGTGCCAGCAGTACTTTACAGGGCTATGAGCAGTTCTTC
cdr3_length: 13; v_call: TRBV29-1; j_call: TRBJ2-3; clone_size: -; d_call: -; cdr3_aa: CSATSPSTDTQYF; cdr3_nt: TGCAGCGCGACCTCACCTAGCACAGATACGCAGTATTTT
cdr3_length: 14; v_call: TRBV27; j_call: TRBJ2-2; clone_size: -; d_call: TRBD2; cdr3_aa: CASRASGNTGELFF; cdr3_nt: TGTGCCAGCAGGGCTAGCGGGAACACCGGGGAGCTGTTTTTT
cdr3_length: 15; v_call: TRBV19; j_call: TRBJ2-2; clone_size: -; d_call: -; cdr3_aa: CASRTGTGNTGELFF; cdr3_nt: TGTGCCAGTAGGACCGGGACGGGGAACACCGGGGAGCTGTTTTTT
cdr3_length: 15; v_call: TRBV6-5; j_call: TRBJ1-5; clone_size: -; d_call: -; cdr3_aa: CASSPLGGINQPQHF; cdr3_nt: TGTGCCAGCAGTCCTCTGGGGGGAATCAATCAGCCCCAGCATTTT
cdr3_length: 19; v_call: TRBV27; j_call: TRBJ2-6; clone_size: -; d_call: TRBD1; cdr3_aa: CASSLRSGQGSPGANVLTF; cdr3_nt: TGTGCCAGCAGTTTGAGGTCGGGACAGGGAAGCCCCGGGGCCAACGTCCTGACTTTC
cdr3_length: 17; v_call: TRBV15; j_call: TRBJ2-7; clone_size: -; d_call: TRBD2; cdr3_aa: CATSRDQLAGGSYEQYF; cdr3_nt: TGTGCCACCAGCAGAGATCAGCTAGCGGGAGGGAGCTACGAGCAGTACTTC
cdr3_length: 15; v_call: TRBV5-1; j_call: TRBJ2-3; clone_size: -; d_call: -; cdr3_aa: CASSLQDSSTDTQYF; cdr3_nt: TGCGCCAGCAGCTTACAGGACTCTAGCACAGATACGCAGTATTTT
cdr3_length: 14; v_call: TRBV5-1; j_call: TRBJ1-1; clone_size: once; d_call: TRBD1; cdr3_aa: CASSLADRAPEAFF; cdr3_nt: TGCGCCAGCAGCTTGGCAGACAGGGCCCCTGAAGCTTTCTTT
cdr3_length: 14; v_call: TRBV28; j_call: TRBJ1-3; clone_size: -; d_call: -; cdr3_aa: CASRRGLGGNTIYF; cdr3_nt: TGTGCCAGCAGACGGGGCTTGGGTGGAAACACCATATATTTT
cdr3_length: 17; v_call: TRBV5-1; j_call: TRBJ1-4; clone_size: -; d_call: TRBD1; cdr3_aa: CASSYAQGARANEKLFF; cdr3_nt: TGCGCCAGCAGCTACGCACAGGGGGCGCGAGCTAATGAAAAACTGTTTTTT
cdr3_length: 13; v_call: TRBV20-1; j_call: TRBJ1-2; clone_size: -; d_call: TRBD1; cdr3_aa: CSASPGQFYGYTF; cdr3_nt: TGCAGTGCTAGTCCGGGACAGTTCTATGGCTACACCTTC
cdr3_length: 14; v_call: TRBV12-5; j_call: TRBJ1-1; clone_size: -; d_call: -; cdr3_aa: CASGSETGVLEAFF; cdr3_nt: TGTGCTAGTGGTTCAGAAACCGGGGTACTAGAAGCTTTCTTT
cdr3_length: 11; v_call: TRBV10-2; j_call: TRBJ1-1; clone_size: -; d_call: -; cdr3_aa: CASLGNTEAFF; cdr3_nt: TGCGCCAGTTTGGGGAACACTGAAGCTTTCTTT
cdr3_length: 16; v_call: TRBV25-1; j_call: TRBJ1-4; clone_size: few; d_call: -; cdr3_aa: CASSERRSGEGEKLFF; cdr3_nt: TGTGCCAGCAGTGAAAGGAGAAGCGGGGAAGGAGAAAAACTGTTTTTT
cdr3_length: 15; v_call: TRBV7-2; j_call: TRBJ2-2; clone_size: -; d_call: -; cdr3_aa: CASSPFVQGAGELFF; cdr3_nt: TGTGCCAGCAGCCCGTTTGTTCAAGGCGCCGGGGAGCTGTTTTTT
cdr3_length: 13; v_call: TRBV2; j_call: TRBJ2-1; clone_size: -; d_call: TRBD1; cdr3_aa: CASSLTGVNEQFF; cdr3_nt: TGTGCCAGCAGTTTGACAGGGGTCAATGAGCAGTTCTTC
cdr3_length: 14; v_call: TRBV5-8; j_call: TRBJ2-7; clone_size: -; d_call: TRBD1; cdr3_aa: CASSRDRGTYEQYF; cdr3_nt: TGTGCCAGCAGCCGGGACAGGGGGACCTACGAGCAGTACTTC
cdr3_length: 16; v_call: TRBV28; j_call: TRBJ2-3; clone_size: -; d_call: TRBD1; cdr3_aa: CASSTNRDRVPDTQYF; cdr3_nt: TGTGCCAGCAGTACCAACCGGGACAGGGTACCAGATACGCAGTATTTT
cdr3_length: 15; v_call: TRBV10-3; j_call: TRBJ1-4; clone_size: -; d_call: TRBD1; cdr3_aa: CAISAKDRDNEKLFF; cdr3_nt: TGTGCCATCAGTGCCAAGGACAGGGACAATGAAAAACTGTTTTTT
cdr3_length: 15; v_call: TRBV5-5; j_call: TRBJ1-1; clone_size: -; d_call: -; cdr3_aa: CASSLGGSGVPEAFF; cdr3_nt: TGTGCCAGCAGCTTGGGGGGGAGCGGGGTCCCTGAAGCTTTCTTT
cdr3_length: 17; v_call: TRBV7-2; j_call: TRBJ2-3; clone_size: -; d_call: TRBD2; cdr3_aa: CASSLAGTSGSRDTQYF; cdr3_nt: TGTGCCAGCAGCTTAGCCGGGACTAGCGGTTCAAGAGATACGCAGTATTTT
cdr3_length: 14; v_call: TRBV10-2; j_call: TRBJ1-2; clone_size: -; d_call: -; cdr3_aa: CASSETGELYGYTF; cdr3_nt: TGCGCCAGCAGTGAAACAGGAGAGCTCTATGGCTACACCTTC
cdr3_length: 15; v_call: TRBV5-1; j_call: TRBJ2-3; clone_size: -; d_call: TRBD1; cdr3_aa: CASSFGRGRTDTQYF; cdr3_nt: TGCGCCAGCAGCTTTGGCAGGGGGCGGACAGATACGCAGTATTTT
cdr3_length: 16; v_call: TRBV5-1; j_call: TRBJ2-1; clone_size: -; d_call: TRBD2; cdr3_aa: CASSLAGLVSADEQFF; cdr3_nt: TGCGCCAGCAGCTTGGCAGGACTAGTGTCGGCCGATGAGCAGTTCTTC
cdr3_length: 13; v_call: TRBV10-3; j_call: TRBJ2-1; clone_size: -; d_call: TRBD2; cdr3_aa: CAISPRDYSEQFF; cdr3_nt: TGTGCCATCAGTCCCCGGGACTACTCTGAGCAGTTCTTC